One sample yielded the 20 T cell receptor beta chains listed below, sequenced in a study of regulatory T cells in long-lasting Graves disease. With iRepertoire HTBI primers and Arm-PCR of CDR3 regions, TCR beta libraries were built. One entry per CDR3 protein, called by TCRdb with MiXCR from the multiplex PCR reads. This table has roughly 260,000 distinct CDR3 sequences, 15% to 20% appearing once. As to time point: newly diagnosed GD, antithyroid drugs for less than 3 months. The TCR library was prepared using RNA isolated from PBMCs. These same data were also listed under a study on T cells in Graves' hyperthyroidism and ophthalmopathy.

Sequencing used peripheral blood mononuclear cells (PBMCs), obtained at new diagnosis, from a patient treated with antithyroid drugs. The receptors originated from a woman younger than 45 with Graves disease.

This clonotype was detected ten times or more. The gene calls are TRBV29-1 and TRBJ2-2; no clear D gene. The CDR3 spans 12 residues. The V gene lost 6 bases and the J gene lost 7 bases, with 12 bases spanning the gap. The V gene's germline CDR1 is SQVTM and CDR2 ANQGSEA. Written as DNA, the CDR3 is TGCAGCGTGGGGATCATGGGCGGGGAGCTGTTTTTT. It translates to CSVGIMGGELFF.

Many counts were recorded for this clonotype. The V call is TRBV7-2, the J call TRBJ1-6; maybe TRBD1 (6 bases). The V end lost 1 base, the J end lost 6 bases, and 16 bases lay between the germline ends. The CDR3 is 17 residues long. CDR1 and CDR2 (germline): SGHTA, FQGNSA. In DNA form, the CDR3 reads TGTGCCAGCAGCTTAGAACGATGGGGGGCTGCTAATTCACCCCTCCACTTT. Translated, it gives CASSLERWGAANSPLHF.

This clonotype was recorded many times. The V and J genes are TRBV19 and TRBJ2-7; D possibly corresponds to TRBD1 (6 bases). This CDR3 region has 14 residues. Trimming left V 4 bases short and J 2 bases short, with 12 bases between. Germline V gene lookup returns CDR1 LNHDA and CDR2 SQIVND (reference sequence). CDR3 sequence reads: CASSNPTGPYEQYF. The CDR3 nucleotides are TGTGCCAGTAGTAACCCGACAGGACCCTACGAGCAGTACTTC.

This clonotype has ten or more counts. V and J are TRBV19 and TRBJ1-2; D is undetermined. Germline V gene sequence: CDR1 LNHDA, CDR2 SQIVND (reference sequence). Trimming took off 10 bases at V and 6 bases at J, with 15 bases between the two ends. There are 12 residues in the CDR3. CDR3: CATSSDLHGYTF. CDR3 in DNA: TGTGCCACCTCTTCGGACCTACATGGCTACACCTTC.

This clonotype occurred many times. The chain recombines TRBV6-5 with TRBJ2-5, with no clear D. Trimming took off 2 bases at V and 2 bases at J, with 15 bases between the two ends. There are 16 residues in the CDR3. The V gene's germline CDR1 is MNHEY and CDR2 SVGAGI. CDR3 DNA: TGTGCCAGCAGTTACGGTCGCAGTAACAATCAAGAGACCCAGTACTTC. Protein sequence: CASSYGRSNNQETQYF.

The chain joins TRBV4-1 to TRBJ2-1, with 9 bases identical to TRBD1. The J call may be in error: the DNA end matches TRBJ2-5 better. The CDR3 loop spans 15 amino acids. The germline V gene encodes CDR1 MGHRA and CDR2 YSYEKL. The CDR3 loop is CASRDRDRASTTQYF. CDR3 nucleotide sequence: TGCGCCAGCAGGGACAGGGACAGGGCCTCCACGACCCAGTACTTC.

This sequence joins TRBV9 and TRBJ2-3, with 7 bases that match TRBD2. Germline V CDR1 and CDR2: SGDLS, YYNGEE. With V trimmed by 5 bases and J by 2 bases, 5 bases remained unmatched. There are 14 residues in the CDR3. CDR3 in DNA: TGTGCCAGCAGTCCGGGACTACCCACAGATACGCAGTATTTT. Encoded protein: CASSPGLPTDTQYF.

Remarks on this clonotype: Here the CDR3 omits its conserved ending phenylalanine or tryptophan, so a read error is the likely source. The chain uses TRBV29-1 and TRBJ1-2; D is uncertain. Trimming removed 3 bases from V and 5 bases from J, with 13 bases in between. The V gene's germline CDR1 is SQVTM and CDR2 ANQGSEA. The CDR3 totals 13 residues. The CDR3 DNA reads TGCAGCGTTGATCCCGAAGCGGGGTATGGCTACACCCTC. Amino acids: CSVDPEAGYGYTL.

CDR3 residues: CAWGTSPQFF. The CDR3 DNA follows: TGTGCCTGGGGAACTAGCCCGCAGTTCTTC. This sequence joins TRBV30 and TRBJ2-1; TRBD2 is a possible D gene (6 bases). The CDR3 spans 10 residues. CDR1 is GTSNPN and CDR2 is SVGIG in the germline V gene (reference sequence). Trimming stripped 5 bases from V and 12 bases from J, with 11 bases between.

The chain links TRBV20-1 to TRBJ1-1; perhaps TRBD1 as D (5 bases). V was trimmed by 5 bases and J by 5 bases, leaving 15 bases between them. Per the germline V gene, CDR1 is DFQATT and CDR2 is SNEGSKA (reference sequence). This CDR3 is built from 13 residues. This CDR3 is CSAGGGVDTEAFF. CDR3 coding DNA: TGCAGTGCTGGGGGGGGGGTTGATACTGAAGCTTTCTTT.

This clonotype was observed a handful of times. This CDR3 is CASSLLTGNTGELFF. As DNA, the CDR3 is TGTGCCAGCAGCTTACTAACAGGGAACACCGGGGAGCTGTTTTTT. The chain carries TRBV5-6 and TRBJ2-2; a possible D gene is TRBD1 (5 bases). Trimming shortened V by 2 bases and J by 1 base, and 9 bases separated the two germline ends. The CDR3 extends over 15 amino acids. The germline V gene encodes CDR1 SGHDT and CDR2 YYEEEE.

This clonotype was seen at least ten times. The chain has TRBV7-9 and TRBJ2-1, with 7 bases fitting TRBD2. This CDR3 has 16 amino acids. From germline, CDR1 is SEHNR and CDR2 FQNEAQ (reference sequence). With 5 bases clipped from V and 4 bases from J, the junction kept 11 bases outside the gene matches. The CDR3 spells CASSIVGTTGYNEQFF. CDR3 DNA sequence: TGTGCCAGCAGCATTGTCGGGACTACGGGATACAATGAGCAGTTCTTC.

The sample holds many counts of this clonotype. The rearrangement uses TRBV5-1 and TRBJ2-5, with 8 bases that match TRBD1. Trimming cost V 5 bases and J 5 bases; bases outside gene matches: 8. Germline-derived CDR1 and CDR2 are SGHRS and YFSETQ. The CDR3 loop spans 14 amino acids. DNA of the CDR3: TGCGCCAGCAGGCCAGGGGGCGCAGAGGAGACCCAGTACTTC. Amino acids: CASRPGGAEETQYF.

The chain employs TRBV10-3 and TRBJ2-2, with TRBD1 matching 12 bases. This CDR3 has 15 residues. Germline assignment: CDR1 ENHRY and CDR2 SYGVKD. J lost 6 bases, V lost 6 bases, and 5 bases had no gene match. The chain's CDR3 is CAIRGGTGGPGELFF. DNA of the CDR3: TGTGCCATCAGGGGGGGGACAGGGGGCCCCGGGGAGCTGTTTTTT.

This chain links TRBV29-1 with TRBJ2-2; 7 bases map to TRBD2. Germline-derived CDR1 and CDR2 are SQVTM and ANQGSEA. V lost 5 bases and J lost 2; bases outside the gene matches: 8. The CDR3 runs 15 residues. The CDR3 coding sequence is TGCAGCGTTTATCTAGCGGAGGTTAACACCGGGGAGCTGTTTTTT. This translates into CSVYLAEVNTGELFF.

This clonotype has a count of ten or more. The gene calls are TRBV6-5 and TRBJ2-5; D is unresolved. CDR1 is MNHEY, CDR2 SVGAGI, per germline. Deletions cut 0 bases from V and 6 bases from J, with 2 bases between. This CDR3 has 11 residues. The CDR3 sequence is CASSYSKTQYF. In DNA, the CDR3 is TGTGCCAGCAGTTACTCGAAGACCCAGTACTTC.

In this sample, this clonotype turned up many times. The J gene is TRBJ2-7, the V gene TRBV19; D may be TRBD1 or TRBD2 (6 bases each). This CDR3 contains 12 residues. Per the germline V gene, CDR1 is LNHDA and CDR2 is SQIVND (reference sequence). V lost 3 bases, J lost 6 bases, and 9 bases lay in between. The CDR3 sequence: CASSIGGGEQYF. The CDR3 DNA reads TGTGCCAGTAGTATTGGAGGGGGCGAGCAGTACTTC.

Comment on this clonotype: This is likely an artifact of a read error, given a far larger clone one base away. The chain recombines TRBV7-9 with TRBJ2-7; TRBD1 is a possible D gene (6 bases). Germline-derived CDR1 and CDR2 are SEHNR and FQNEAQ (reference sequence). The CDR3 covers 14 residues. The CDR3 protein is CASSTGHRSYGQYF. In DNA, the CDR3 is TGTGCCAGCAGCACGGGACACCGTTCCTACGGGCAGTACTTC.

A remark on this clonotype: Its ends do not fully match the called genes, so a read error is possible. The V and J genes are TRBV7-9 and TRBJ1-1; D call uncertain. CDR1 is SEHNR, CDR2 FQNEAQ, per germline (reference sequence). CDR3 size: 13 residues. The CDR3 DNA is TGTGCCGGCAGCTTAGCACAGAACACTGAAGCTTTCTTT. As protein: CAGSLAQNTEAFF.

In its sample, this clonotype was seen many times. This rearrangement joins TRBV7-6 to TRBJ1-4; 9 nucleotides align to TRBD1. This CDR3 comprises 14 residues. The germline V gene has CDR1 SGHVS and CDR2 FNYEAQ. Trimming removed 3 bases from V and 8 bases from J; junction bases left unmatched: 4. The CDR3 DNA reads TGTGCCAGCAGCTTCGGGACAGGGCACGAAAAACTGTTTTTT. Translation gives CASSFGTGHEKLFF.